The next 25 T cell receptor beta chains were all read from a single sample in a study of cytomegalovirus exposure and HLA in healthy donors. Repertoires were generated with immunoSEQ multiplex PCR, while TCRdb's copy carries only in-frame clones and drops some. Of about 160,000 clones in the sample, roughly 91% were seen once. The sequenced sample was PBMCs. These receptors originate from a man younger than 35 in good health and CMV-seropositive.

V usage is TRBV29-1 and J usage is TRBJ2-7, with TRBD2 matching over 7 bases. In germline, CDR1 is SQVTM, CDR2 ANQGSEA. The junction had 4 bases not matched to a gene; V was cut back by 6 bases and J by 5 bases. This CDR3 comprises 11 residues. The CDR3 DNA follows: TGCAGCGTCACAGGACTAGACGAGCAGTACTTC. Amino acids: CSVTGLDEQYF.

The chain is built from TRBV6-5 and TRBJ1-1; tentative D call: TRBD1 (5 bases). With 0 bases removed from V and 3 bases from J, the gap between germline ends came to 8 bases. This CDR3 is 14 amino acids long. The germline gives CDR1 MNHEY, CDR2 SVGAGI. The CDR3 bases are TGTGCCAGCAGTTACTCGGGGCGATACACTGAAGCTTTCTTT. Protein sequence: CASSYSGRYTEAFF.

The chain recombines TRBV11-2 with TRBJ1-1; 8 nucleotides line up with TRBD1. CDR3 size: 15 residues. V lost 4 bases, J lost 5 bases, and 9 bases stayed unmatched. Per germline, CDR1 SGHAT and CDR2 FQNNGV. The CDR3 region has the DNA TGTGCCAGCAGCTCAACAGGGGGAGGACGGACTGAAGCTTTCTTT. Translating gives CASSSTGGGRTEAFF. The variable domain in full, completed from reference TRBV11-2 and TRBJ1-1, reads EAGVAQSPRYKIIEKRQSVAFWCNPISGHATLYWYQQILGQGPKLLIQFQNNGVVDDSQLPKDRFSAERLKGVDSTLKIQPAKLEDSAVYLCASSSTGGGRTEAFFGQGTRLTVV.

CDR3 amino acids: CASSIRRSSYNEQFF. CDR3 sequence (DNA): TGTGCCAGTAGTATACGTAGGAGCTCCTACAATGAGCAGTTCTTC. The rearrangement uses TRBV19 and TRBJ2-1, with no clear D. The CDR3 extends over 15 amino acids. Germline V gives CDR1 LNHDA, CDR2 SQIVND (reference sequence). V lost 2 bases, J lost 0 bases, and 8 bases lay in between.

This clone was detected only a few times. V gene TRBV29-1 combines with J gene TRBJ2-1; 13 bases map to TRBD2. Looked up from germline, CDR1 is SQVTM and CDR2 is ANQGSEA. There are 14 residues in the CDR3. The V and J ends lost 6 bases and 9 bases, in that order; junction bases with no gene match: 8. The CDR3 DNA is TGCAGCGTGGCGACTAGCGGGAGGTCTAGTGAGCAGTTCTTC. As protein: CSVATSGRSSEQFF.

This rearrangement joins TRBV18 to TRBJ2-7, with 9 bases fitting TRBD1. Trimming took 2 bases from V and 2 from J; bases not matched to a gene: 10. The CDR3 is 17 residues long. Germline V gives CDR1 KGHSH, CDR2 LQKENI. The DNA of the CDR3 is TGTGCCAGCTCACCAGAATCCCGGGACAGGGTAACCTACGAGCAGTACTTC. It encodes CASSPESRDRVTYEQYF.

The rearrangement links TRBV7-6 to TRBJ1-4, with a possible D match to TRBD1 (6 bases). The germline CDR1 and CDR2 sequences are SGHVS and FNYEAQ. CDR3 length equals 15 residues. V lost 3 bases, J lost 4 bases, and 12 bases lay in between. The chain's CDR3 is CASSFSGANNEKLFF. CDR3 DNA: TGTGCCAGCAGCTTTTCAGGGGCCAATAATGAAAAACTGTTTTTT. Supplemented by reference TRBV7-6 and TRBJ1-4, the full variable domain reads GAGVSQSPRYKVTKRGQDVALRCDPISGHVSLYWYRQALGQGPEFLTYFNYEAQQDKSGLPNDRFSAERPEGSISTLTIQRTEQRDSAMYRCASSFSGANNEKLFFGSGTQLSVL.

The rearrangement uses TRBV6-1 and TRBJ2-5; D is undetermined. CDR1 MNHNS and CDR2 SASEGT come from the germline V gene. The CDR3 totals 12 residues. V gave up 4 bases and J gave up 5 bases, with 8 bases separating them. This CDR3 is CASSASPETQYF. The CDR3 DNA sequence: TGTGCCAGCAGTGCTAGTCCGGAGACCCAGTACTTC.

The chain has TRBV9 and TRBJ1-1, with a weak D call TRBD1 (6 bases). Germline V gene data show CDR1 as SGDLS and CDR2 as YYNGEE. V lost 4 bases and J 7 bases, leaving 17 bases between the germline ends. This CDR3 region has 14 residues. CDR3 bases: TGTGCCAGCAGCATCGGACAGACGTCCTTTGAAGCTTTCTTT. Translation: CASSIGQTSFEAFF.

The chain employs TRBV28 and TRBJ1-2; 11 nucleotides align to TRBD1. Germline-derived CDR1 and CDR2 are MDHEN and SYDVKM. V gave up 5 bases and J gave up 5 bases; unmatched junction bases: 13. CDR3 length equals 17 residues. In nucleotides, the CDR3 is TGTGCCAGCAGTCTAAGGGGACAGGGGGTCTCCCTTTATGGCTACACCTTC. As protein: CASSLRGQGVSLYGYTF.

The chain joins TRBV10-3 to TRBJ1-4; TRBD1 matches 9 bases. CDR1 and CDR2 from the germline V gene are ENHRY and SYGVKD. The CDR3 contains 21 residues. CDR3 sequence: CAIPESGTGWPRGARNEKLFF. The CDR3 coding sequence is TGTGCTATCCCAGAAAGTGGGACAGGGTGGCCCAGGGGGGCCCGTAATGAAAAACTGTTTTTT.

J is TRBJ1-2 and V is TRBV5-1; 8 bases agree with TRBD1. This CDR3 has 14 residues. Per the germline V gene, CDR1 is SGHRS and CDR2 is YFSETQ. The J segment lost 8 bases and the V segment lost 4 bases, leaving 10 bases of the junction unmatched. The CDR3 region is CASSPGTGQGGYTF. CDR3 coding DNA: TGCGCCAGCAGCCCTGGGACAGGCCAGGGGGGCTACACCTTC.

This chain uses TRBV11-2 with TRBJ2-7; tentative D call: TRBD2 (6 bases). Germline V CDR1 and CDR2: SGHAT, FQNNGV. V was cut by 0 bases and J by 6 bases, with 9 bases left in between. This CDR3 spans 13 amino acids. CDR3: CASSLELGGEQYF. The CDR3 DNA sequence: TGTGCCAGCAGCTTAGAGTTGGGGGGCGAGCAGTACTTC.

This chain links TRBV28 with TRBJ2-3; TRBD2 might be the D (5 bases). V dropped 2 bases and J dropped 1 base, with 13 bases sitting between them. The CDR3 sequence is 16 residues long. Looked up from germline, CDR1 is MDHEN and CDR2 is SYDVKM. The CDR3 region is CASSLISPGGTDTQYF. CDR3 in DNA: TGTGCCAGCAGTTTAATATCTCCCGGGGGCACAGATACGCAGTATTTT.

The chain links TRBV9 to TRBJ2-5; TRBD1 matches 9 bases. The CDR3 contains 14 residues. Losses at the gene ends were 4 bases for V and 5 bases for J; bases not matched to a gene: 6. Germline V gene sequence: CDR1 SGDLS, CDR2 YYNGEE. The CDR3 region is CASSSGQGGETQYF. CDR3 sequence (DNA): TGTGCCAGCAGCTCGGGACAGGGAGGTGAGACCCAGTACTTC.

The V and J genes are TRBV10-3 and TRBJ2-1; D possibly corresponds to TRBD1 (5 bases). The CDR3 is 16 residues long. V lost 2 bases, J lost 5 bases, and 16 bases lay in between. Germline V gene lookup returns CDR1 ENHRY and CDR2 SYGVKD. The CDR3 reads CAISERPGQGDNEQFF. In DNA, the CDR3 is TGTGCCATCAGTGAGCGGCCCGGACAAGGGGACAATGAGCAGTTCTTC.

This clone was detected once. The chain couples TRBV9 to TRBJ2-1, with D perhaps TRBD1 (5 bases). The CDR3 sequence is 15 residues long. The V gene lost 4 bases and the J gene lost 3 bases, with 14 bases spanning the gap. Germline V gives CDR1 SGDLS, CDR2 YYNGEE. CDR3: CASSQRGQGYNEQFF. The CDR3, as DNA: TGTGCCAGCAGCCAAAGGGGCCAGGGCTACAATGAGCAGTTCTTC.

This chain joins TRBV11-3 and TRBJ2-7; D remains unclear. Trimming shortened V by 5 bases and J by 2 bases, and 13 bases separated the two germline ends. The germline V gene encodes CDR1 SGHNT and CDR2 YENEEA. CDR3 size: 14 residues. This chain's CDR3 is CASSHYGRPYEQYF. The CDR3, as DNA: TGTGCCAGCAGCCACTATGGTAGACCCTACGAGCAGTACTTC.

The chain is built from TRBV28 and TRBJ2-2; 7 nucleotides line up with TRBD2. CDR3 length: 13 residues. Unmatched junction bases numbered 4, after V lost 7 bases and J lost 5 bases. The germline CDR1 and CDR2 sequences are MDHEN and SYDVKM. The CDR3 loop reads CASTTGGTGELFF. In nucleotides, the CDR3 is TGTGCCAGCACCACGGGAGGTACCGGGGAGCTGTTTTTT. The full variable domain, its missing parts supplied by reference TRBV28 and TRBJ2-2, is DVKVTQSSRYLVKRTGEKVFLECVQDMDHENMFWYRQDPGLGLRLIYFSYDVKMKEKGDIPEGYSVSREKKERFSLILESASTNQTSMYLCASTTGGTGELFFGEGSRLTVL.

The V call is TRBV5-1, the J call TRBJ2-3, with 8 positions matching TRBD1. V shed 2 bases and J 6 bases; nucleotides not matched to a gene: 5. Germline V gene sequence: CDR1 SGHRS, CDR2 YFSETQ. The CDR3 spans 14 residues. CDR3 protein: CASSFGQGRDTQYF. The CDR3 region has the DNA TGCGCCAGCAGCTTCGGACAGGGAAGGGATACGCAGTATTTT.

The rearrangement joins TRBV28 to TRBJ2-7, with D possibly being TRBD1 (6 bases). This CDR3 region has 12 residues. V lost 7 bases to trimming and J lost 4 bases, with 11 bases between them. Germline V gives CDR1 MDHEN, CDR2 SYDVKM. CDR3 amino acids: CASKGTLYEQYF. CDR3 DNA: TGTGCCAGCAAGGGGACACTATACGAGCAGTACTTC.

This clone was observed a few times. The CDR3 DNA follows: TGTGCCAGCAGCAGGGCGGGACTAGAGTCCACCGGGGAGCTGTTTTTT. Its protein is CASSRAGLESTGELFF. This rearrangement joins TRBV7-2 to TRBJ2-2; TRBD2 agrees at 8 bases. This CDR3 spans 16 amino acids. Unmatched junction bases numbered 9, after V lost 5 bases and J lost 4 bases. Germline loops: CDR1 SGHTA, CDR2 FQGNSA. Looking up the rest from reference TRBV7-2 and TRBJ2-2 gives the full variable domain: GAGVSQSPSNKVTEKGKDVELRCDPISGHTALYWYRQSLGQGLEFLIYFQGNSAPDKSGLPSDRFSAERTGGSVSTLTIQRTQQEDSAVYLCASSRAGLESTGELFFGEGSRLTVL.

J is TRBJ2-1 and V is TRBV18; possible D gene TRBD1, 6 bases. Trimming took off 1 base at V and 0 bases at J, with 16 bases between the two ends. CDR3 length equals 18 residues. Looked up from germline, CDR1 is KGHSH and CDR2 is LQKENI. CDR3 in amino acids: CASSPRTGRLSSYNEQFF. In nucleotides, the CDR3 is TGTGCCAGCTCACCACGCACAGGGCGATTAAGCTCCTACAATGAGCAGTTCTTC.

V usage is TRBV5-1 and J usage is TRBJ2-7; possibly TRBD2 for D (5 bases). The ends were cut back, 1 base at V and 2 bases at J, with 16 bases in the middle. Germline loops: CDR1 SGHRS, CDR2 YFSETQ. The CDR3 is 16 residues long. The CDR3 nucleotides read TGCGCCAGCAGCTTGTTTGATAGAGGGATCCCCTACGAGCAGTACTTC. Encoded protein: CASSLFDRGIPYEQYF.

V is TRBV19 and J is TRBJ1-1; D uncertain. This CDR3 has 13 amino acids. Germline V gene lookup returns CDR1 LNHDA and CDR2 SQIVND (reference sequence). Trimming stripped 1 base from V and 7 bases from J, with 10 bases between. The CDR3 DNA is TGTGCCAGTAGTATAGCGGGGAGGAGTGAAGCTTTCTTT. It specifies CASSIAGRSEAFF.